This is a list of T cell receptor beta chains from one sample in a study of early T cells in non-severe SARS-CoV-2 infection. TCRdb itself ran the 5' RACE reads through MiXCR, one entry per CDR3 protein. The table has some 39,000 distinct CDR3 sequences, roughly 7% seen once. Sequenced material: whole blood. The origin of the receptors is an adult who was a healthcare worker with PCR-confirmed SARS-CoV-2 infection or an uninfected control (not recorded which). Each CDR3 is given with its conserved first and last residue. The D gene is left open where the match is weak. Size values are once, few and many counts, or a class for expanded clones, and some rows have none.

v_call: TRBV4-3; j_call: TRBJ1-2; d_call: TRBD1; clone_size: few; cdr3_aa: CASSQDCPGGAYGYTF; cdr3_nt: TGCGCCAGCAGCCAAGATTGCCCAGGGGGCGCTTATGGCTACACCTTC
v_call: TRBV7-2; j_call: TRBJ2-2; d_call: NA; clone_size: NA; cdr3_aa: CASSLAGSNTGELFF; cdr3_nt: TGTGCCAGCAGCTTAGCGGGGTCAAACACCGGGGAGCTGTTTTTT
v_call: TRBV5-6; j_call: TRBJ2-3; d_call: NA; clone_size: few; cdr3_aa: CASSFGGGNADTQYF; cdr3_nt: TGTGCCAGCAGCTTTGGAGGGGGCAACGCAGATACGCAGTATTTT
v_call: TRBV12-3/TRBV12-4; j_call: TRBJ2-1; d_call: NA; clone_size: few; cdr3_aa: CASSSDPSAYEQFF; cdr3_nt: TGTGCCAGCAGTTCTGATCCTTCGGCCTATGAGCAGTTCTTC
v_call: TRBV12-3/TRBV12-4; j_call: TRBJ1-1; d_call: NA; clone_size: many; cdr3_aa: CASSLAWDEAFF; cdr3_nt: TGTGCCAGCAGTTTAGCCTGGGATGAAGCTTTCTTT
v_call: TRBV20-1; j_call: TRBJ2-2; d_call: TRBD2; clone_size: NA; cdr3_aa: CSARSGVSGELFF; cdr3_nt: TGCAGTGCTAGGAGCGGGGTTTCCGGGGAGCTGTTTTTT
v_call: TRBV28; j_call: TRBJ1-1; d_call: NA; clone_size: NA; cdr3_aa: CASSFSGFWGAFF; cdr3_nt: TGTGCCAGCAGTTTTTCAGGATTTTGGGGAGCTTTCTTT
v_call: TRBV28; j_call: TRBJ1-5; d_call: NA; clone_size: NA; cdr3_aa: CASSLSFRGIHQPQHF; cdr3_nt: TGTGCCAGCAGTTTATCATTTCGAGGGATACATCAGCCCCAGCATTTT
v_call: TRBV5-6; j_call: TRBJ1-1; d_call: NA; clone_size: NA; cdr3_aa: CASSLVGADTEAFF; cdr3_nt: TGTGCCAGCAGCTTGGTTGGGGCGGACACTGAAGCTTTCTTT
v_call: TRBV20-1; j_call: TRBJ2-3; d_call: NA; clone_size: NA; cdr3_aa: CSARRGSGTDTQYF; cdr3_nt: TGCAGTGCCCGGAGGGGGTCGGGCACAGATACGCAGTATTTT
v_call: TRBV5-4; j_call: TRBJ2-1; d_call: TRBD2; clone_size: NA; cdr3_aa: CASSLPGAGGHNEQFF; cdr3_nt: TGTGCCAGCAGCTTGCCCGGAGCGGGGGGCCACAATGAGCAGTTCTTC
v_call: TRBV6-2/TRBV6-3; j_call: TRBJ2-1; d_call: TRBD1; clone_size: many; cdr3_aa: CASRGTGGWNEQFF; cdr3_nt: TGTGCCAGCAGAGGGACAGGGGGCTGGAATGAGCAGTTCTTC
v_call: TRBV5-1; j_call: TRBJ1-6; d_call: NA; clone_size: few; cdr3_aa: CASSLRDSVRNSPLHF; cdr3_nt: TGCGCCAGCAGCTTGAGGGACTCGGTTCGGAATTCACCCCTCCACTTT
v_call: TRBV29-1; j_call: TRBJ2-7; d_call: NA; clone_size: many; cdr3_aa: CSVEAGSSYEQYF; cdr3_nt: TGCAGCGTTGAGGCAGGGAGTAGCTACGAGCAGTACTTC
v_call: TRBV6-2/TRBV6-3; j_call: TRBJ1-5; d_call: NA; clone_size: many; cdr3_aa: CASSYLDSFNQPQHF; cdr3_nt: TGTGCCAGCAGTTACCTGGACAGCTTTAATCAGCCCCAGCATTTT
v_call: TRBV5-4; j_call: TRBJ1-6; d_call: TRBD1; clone_size: NA; cdr3_aa: CASRRSGQTYSPLHF; cdr3_nt: TGTGCCAGCAGACGATCGGGACAGACCTATTCACCCCTCCACTTT
v_call: TRBV7-3; j_call: TRBJ2-2; d_call: NA; clone_size: many; cdr3_aa: CASSLSHFSGELFF; cdr3_nt: TGTGCCAGCAGCTTGTCGCACTTTTCCGGGGAGCTGTTTTTT
v_call: TRBV10-3; j_call: TRBJ1-4; d_call: TRBD1; clone_size: few; cdr3_aa: CAISGQGDNEKLFF; cdr3_nt: TGTGCCATCAGCGGACAGGGGGATAATGAAAAACTGTTTTTT
v_call: TRBV4-3; j_call: TRBJ1-5; d_call: NA; clone_size: few; cdr3_aa: CASSQEWEGSVQPQHF; cdr3_nt: TGCGCCAGCAGCCAAGAATGGGAGGGGTCGGTTCAGCCCCAGCATTTT
v_call: TRBV28; j_call: TRBJ1-5; d_call: NA; clone_size: many; cdr3_aa: CASSLPPEGEQPQHF; cdr3_nt: TGTGCCAGCAGTTTACCCCCGGAGGGAGAACAGCCCCAGCATTTT
v_call: TRBV12-3/TRBV12-4; j_call: TRBJ2-5; d_call: NA; clone_size: few; cdr3_aa: CASASSRLETQYF; cdr3_nt: TGTGCCAGCGCGAGTTCTCGATTAGAGACCCAGTACTTC
v_call: TRBV5-5; j_call: TRBJ1-5; d_call: NA; clone_size: few; cdr3_aa: CASTPGPGNQPQHF; cdr3_nt: TGTGCCAGCACCCCTGGGCCGGGAAATCAGCCCCAGCATTTT
v_call: TRBV28; j_call: TRBJ1-2; d_call: TRBD1; clone_size: few; cdr3_aa: CASSLWTGTGYGSGYTF; cdr3_nt: TGTGCCAGCAGTTTATGGACCGGGACAGGGTATGGTTCCGGCTACACCTTC
v_call: TRBV28; j_call: TRBJ1-3; d_call: NA; clone_size: many; cdr3_aa: CASLSTIFSGDTIYF; cdr3_nt: TGTGCCAGCTTATCAACAATTTTCAGTGGGGACACCATATATTTT
v_call: TRBV7-9; j_call: TRBJ2-1; d_call: TRBD1; clone_size: NA; cdr3_aa: CASWDRLYNEQFF; cdr3_nt: TGTGCCAGCTGGGACAGACTATACAATGAGCAGTTCTTC
v_call: TRBV6-1; j_call: TRBJ2-6; d_call: NA; clone_size: few; cdr3_aa: CASSEPGYLSGANVLTF; cdr3_nt: TGTGCCAGCAGTGAACCAGGGTACCTCTCTGGGGCCAACGTCCTGACTTTC
v_call: TRBV24-1; j_call: TRBJ1-1; d_call: TRBD1; clone_size: NA; cdr3_aa: CATSPGGLGGTEAFF; cdr3_nt: TGTGCCACCAGCCCAGGGGGTTTAGGAGGCACTGAAGCTTTCTTT
v_call: TRBV19; j_call: TRBJ2-2; d_call: NA; clone_size: few; cdr3_aa: CASNTQYRDNTGELFF; cdr3_nt: TGTGCCAGTAACACCCAATACAGGGACAACACCGGGGAGCTGTTTTTT
v_call: TRBV24-1; j_call: TRBJ2-5; d_call: NA; clone_size: NA; cdr3_aa: CATSAADGAGETQYF; cdr3_nt: TGTGCCACCAGTGCAGCGGATGGGGCAGGAGAGACCCAGTACTTC
v_call: TRBV20-1; j_call: TRBJ1-1; d_call: NA; clone_size: many; cdr3_aa: CSATTGFASFTEAFF; cdr3_nt: TGCAGTGCTACAACAGGGTTTGCTTCATTTACTGAAGCTTTCTTT
v_call: TRBV28; j_call: TRBJ2-7; d_call: TRBD1; clone_size: NA; cdr3_aa: CASSLIPRQGAEQYF; cdr3_nt: TGTGCCAGCAGTTTAATACCGAGACAGGGGGCCGAGCAGTACTTC
v_call: TRBV28; j_call: TRBJ1-2; d_call: NA; clone_size: few; cdr3_aa: CALRERQTVYTF; cdr3_nt: TGTGCCCTAAGGGAAAGACAAACTGTTTACACCTTC
v_call: TRBV7-9; j_call: TRBJ1-1; d_call: NA; clone_size: few; cdr3_aa: CASRAPRRTEAFF; cdr3_nt: TGTGCCAGCAGGGCTCCCCGCCGCACTGAAGCTTTCTTT
v_call: TRBV20-1; j_call: TRBJ1-1; d_call: NA; clone_size: NA; cdr3_aa: CSARASKGITLLNTEAFF; cdr3_nt: TGCAGTGCTAGAGCCTCAAAAGGGATCACACTACTGAACACTGAAGCTTTCTTT
v_call: TRBV20-1; j_call: TRBJ1-6; d_call: TRBD1; clone_size: few; cdr3_aa: CSATRGQGYSPLHF; cdr3_nt: TGCAGTGCTACCAGAGGACAGGGGTATTCACCCCTCCACTTT
v_call: TRBV28; j_call: TRBJ2-5; d_call: NA; clone_size: few; cdr3_aa: CASSTGTSYIQETQYF; cdr3_nt: TGTGCCAGCAGTACCGGGACATCCTACATCCAAGAGACCCAGTACTTC
v_call: TRBV24-1; j_call: TRBJ2-7; d_call: NA; clone_size: few; cdr3_aa: CATSMPYLDEQYF; cdr3_nt: TGTGCCACCAGTATGCCTTATCTGGACGAGCAGTACTTC
v_call: TRBV11-2; j_call: TRBJ1-3; d_call: NA; clone_size: NA; cdr3_aa: CASSAIRSGNTIYF; cdr3_nt: TGTGCCAGCAGCGCGATCCGCTCTGGAAACACCATATATTTT
v_call: TRBV3-1; j_call: TRBJ2-1; d_call: TRBD2; clone_size: NA; cdr3_aa: CASSQGNRGGENEQFF; cdr3_nt: TGTGCCAGCAGCCAAGGCAATCGGGGGGGCGAAAATGAGCAGTTCTTC
v_call: TRBV6-2/TRBV6-3; j_call: TRBJ1-2; d_call: NA; clone_size: NA; cdr3_aa: CASSPRPGGNYGYTF; cdr3_nt: TGTGCCAGCAGTCCACGCCCCGGGGGCAATTATGGCTACACCTTC
v_call: TRBV7-2; j_call: TRBJ2-3; d_call: TRBD1; clone_size: few; cdr3_aa: CASSSGTGSQGDTQYF; cdr3_nt: TGTGCCAGCAGCTCCGGGACAGGGTCTCAAGGAGATACGCAGTATTTT
v_call: TRBV5-4; j_call: TRBJ1-2; d_call: NA; clone_size: few; cdr3_aa: CASSPWTGDGYTF; cdr3_nt: TGTGCCAGCAGCCCGTGGACCGGCGATGGCTACACCTTC
v_call: TRBV6-6; j_call: TRBJ2-4; d_call: TRBD1; clone_size: many; cdr3_aa: CASSAGQGLLQYF; cdr3_nt: TGTGCCAGCAGCGCGGGACAGGGTCTACTTCAGTACTTC
v_call: TRBV28; j_call: TRBJ2-2; d_call: NA; clone_size: few; cdr3_aa: CASSLAGARGTGELFF; cdr3_nt: TGTGCCAGCAGTTTAGCAGGGGCGAGGGGCACCGGGGAGCTGTTTTTT
v_call: TRBV10-3; j_call: TRBJ1-1; d_call: TRBD1; clone_size: many; cdr3_aa: CATLPGQGYSEAFF; cdr3_nt: TGTGCCACACTTCCGGGACAGGGGTATTCTGAAGCTTTCTTT
v_call: TRBV6-2/TRBV6-3; j_call: TRBJ1-5; d_call: NA; clone_size: many; cdr3_aa: CASTDRMSNQPQHF; cdr3_nt: TGTGCCAGCACGGACAGAATGAGCAATCAGCCCCAGCATTTT
v_call: TRBV5-1; j_call: TRBJ2-1; d_call: TRBD2; clone_size: NA; cdr3_aa: CASRTSGTYNEQFF; cdr3_nt: TGCGCCAGCAGAACTAGCGGGACCTACAATGAGCAGTTCTTC
v_call: TRBV7-8; j_call: TRBJ1-5; d_call: TRBD1; clone_size: many; cdr3_aa: CASSLGKQGANQPQHF; cdr3_nt: TGTGCCAGCAGCCTAGGGAAACAGGGGGCTAATCAGCCCCAGCATTTT
v_call: TRBV28; j_call: TRBJ1-2; d_call: NA; clone_size: NA; cdr3_aa: CASSLTRAGSYTF; cdr3_nt: TGTGCCAGCAGTTTAACCCGGGCAGGGAGCTACACCTTC
v_call: TRBV29-1; j_call: TRBJ1-3; d_call: TRBD1; clone_size: many; cdr3_aa: CSVDSQGADTIYF; cdr3_nt: TGCAGCGTTGATAGCCAGGGGGCGGACACCATATATTTT